Given below is one TCR beta chain in context. This sample stems from a study of cytomegalovirus exposure and HLA in healthy donors. Primers: 60 Vbeta forward and 13 Jbeta reverse. The assay was immunoSEQ multiplex PCR, and TCRdb's table has in-frame clones only and misses some. The sample has 150,000 to 250,000 clones; about four fifths are singletons. The CDR3 covers 15 residues. Looked up from germline, CDR1 is LGHNA and CDR2 is YSLEER. V gave up 0 bases and J gave up 4 bases, with 13 bases separating them. The rearrangement links TRBV4-3 to TRBJ2-7; TRBD1 is a possible D gene (5 bases). Sequences were obtained from PBMCs. This receptor was identified in a girl aged 10-17 years in good health and CMV-seropositive. DNA for the CDR3: TGCGCCAGCAGCCAAGACAGGGCATCGGCGTACGAGCAGTACTTC. This gives the protein CASSQDRASAYEQYF.